The 8 T cell receptor beta chains below were found in one sample sequenced in a study of blood T cell repertoires in COVID-19. This table comes from immunoSEQ multiplex PCR, and its TCRdb copy is limited to in-frame clones, with some not included. The sample lists about 80,000 clones; about nine tenths were seen once. Sequencing was performed on peripheral blood. These TCRs come from an elderly woman with acute or convalescent COVID-19.

The chain employs TRBV5-6 and TRBJ2-1, with D unclear. The CDR3 has 13 residues. Trimming took 0 bases from V and 4 from J, leaving 5 bases between them. The V gene's germline CDR1 is SGHDT and CDR2 YYEEEE. The CDR3 bases are TGTGCCAGCAGCTTGGAGCTTTACAATGAGCAGTTCTTC. Translating gives CASSLELYNEQFF.

The chain joins TRBV11-2 to TRBJ2-2; D may be TRBD1 (7 bases). V shed 3 bases and J shed 5 bases, with 10 bases lying between them. Germline lookup yields CDR1 SGHAT and CDR2 FQNNGV. The CDR3 consists of 14 residues. For the CDR3, the DNA is TGTGCCAGCAGCTTTTCAGGGGGGACCGGGGAGCTGTTTTTT. Amino acids: CASSFSGGTGELFF.

The rearrangement links TRBV15 to TRBJ1-5; 7 nucleotides agree with TRBD1. Germline V gives CDR1 LNHNV, CDR2 YYDKDF (reference sequence). The CDR3 is 13 residues long. J lost 5 bases, V lost 11 bases, and 9 bases had no gene match. The CDR3 here is CASPGQRYQPQHF. The CDR3 nucleotides read TGTGCCTCCCCGGGACAGAGATATCAGCCCCAGCATTTT.

The V gene is TRBV27, the J gene TRBJ1-1, with D unclear. V lost 2 bases and J 1 base, leaving 8 bases between the germline ends. The CDR3 runs 14 residues. From germline, CDR1 is MNHEY and CDR2 SMNVEV (reference sequence). CDR3 in DNA: TGTGCCAGCAGTTTAGGCCAGAAGAACACTGAAGCTTTCTTT. Translating gives CASSLGQKNTEAFF.

The chain carries TRBV3-1 (or the pseudogene TRBV3-2) and TRBJ2-7; D is ambiguous. The CDR3 loop spans 12 amino acids. Trimming removed 2 bases from V and 4 bases from J, with 6 bases in between. Germline V lookup: CDR1 LGHDT, CDR2 YNNKEL (reference sequence). CDR3 sequence reads: CASSQSGYEQYF. The DNA for the CDR3 is TGTGCCAGCAGCCAATCCGGGTACGAGCAGTACTTC.

The chain combines TRBV7-8 with TRBJ2-7, with 11 bases that match TRBD2. Trimming cost V 1 base and J 0 bases; bases outside gene matches: 11. The CDR3 has 19 amino acids. Germline V gives CDR1 SGHVS, CDR2 FQNEAQ. In nucleotides, the CDR3 is TGTGCCAGCAGCTTAGTGGGGCCGGGACTAGCGGATAGCTCCTACGAGCAGTACTTC. Residues: CASSLVGPGLADSSYEQYF.

The chain links TRBV7-2 to TRBJ2-7; 7 nucleotides line up with TRBD1. V lost 5 bases to trimming and J lost 3 bases; unmatched junction nucleotides: 10. CDR1 and CDR2 (germline): SGHTA, FQGNSA. This CDR3 comprises 15 residues. The CDR3 here is CASSPWVTGDYEQYF. The DNA for the CDR3 is TGTGCCAGCAGCCCATGGGTAACAGGGGACTACGAGCAGTACTTC. Full variable domain (remainder filled in from reference TRBV7-2 and TRBJ2-7): GAGVSQSPSNKVTEKGKDVELRCDPISGHTALYWYRQSLGQGLEFLIYFQGNSAPDKSGLPSDRFSAERTGGSVSTLTIQRTQQEDSAVYLCASSPWVTGDYEQYFGPGTRLTVT.

The chain couples TRBV6-5 to TRBJ1-2, with 7 nucleotides matching TRBD1. V gave up 7 bases and J gave up 4 bases; unmatched junction bases: 6. This CDR3 has 13 amino acids. Germline CDR1 reads MNHEY; CDR2 reads SVGAGI. The chain's CDR3 is CASTEGARYGYTF. The CDR3 DNA reads as TGTGCCAGCACCGAGGGGGCCCGCTATGGCTACACCTTC.